This passage covers 5 T cell receptor beta chains from one sample sequenced in a study of human T cells and chemical hapten exposure (dated by TCRdb to the early 2020s). Receptor amplification or capture employed RACE. The instrument given in TCRdb is NextSeq 500. TCRdb reprocessed the public reads (quality trimming at Q25 with fastp, clone calling with MiXCR) and kept in-frame beta chains. Rows are combined by CDR3 protein, so each entry shows the most common genes and DNA. The sample table contains some 81,000 distinct CDR3 sequences; only one count was recorded for around 9.4% of them. The ten most abundant clones make up 1.5% to 2% of the sample. The sample's time point label is to be understood as: healthy volunteer bleed at 6 weeks. Total RNA was extracted from unfractionated whole blood collected in Tempus Blood RNA tubes. The sample was whole blood. The receptors derive from a female donor in good health. Some clones in this sample may be carry-over from other donors' samples.

This clonotype was detected many times. This sequence joins TRBV6-5 and TRBJ2-1; D remains ambiguous. Germline CDR1 is MNHEY and CDR2 is SVGAGI. This CDR3 region has 15 residues. Trimming pared 0 bases from V and 1 base from J, leaving 7 bases between. This chain's CDR3 is CASSYSKRSYNEQFF. Here the CDR3 DNA reads TGTGCCAGCAGTTACTCGAAGCGTTCCTACAATGAGCAGTTCTTC.

This clonotype appeared many times. The genes are TRBV3-1 and TRBJ1-1; 8 bases map to TRBD1. V gave up 7 bases and J gave up 7 bases; unmatched junction bases: 14. Germline V gene lookup returns CDR1 LGHDT and CDR2 YNNKEL (reference sequence). CDR3 length: 15 amino acids. Here the CDR3 reads CASTPTFRQGREAFF. DNA of the CDR3: TGTGCCAGCACCCCCACGTTCAGACAGGGGCGTGAAGCTTTCTTT.

J is TRBJ1-3 and V is TRBV25-1; 12 bases are shared with TRBD1. Germline CDR1 MGHDK, CDR2 SYGVNS. The CDR3 runs to 18 residues. Trimming at V came to 8 bases and at J to 0 bases, leaving 11 bases not matched to a gene. The CDR3 DNA is TGTGCCAGCGTACCGGGACAGGGGGCGCGGAGCTCTGGAAACACCATATATTTT. Its translation is CASVPGQGARSSGNTIYF.

This clonotype came up many times. The rearrangement links TRBV5-1 to TRBJ2-5; D is unresolved. Germline CDR1 is SGHRS and CDR2 is YFSETQ. The germline V and J ends were trimmed by 4 bases and 0 bases, with 7 bases remaining between them. This CDR3 is built from 13 residues. CDR3 DNA: TGCGCCAGCAGCCGCGACCACCAAGAGACCCAGTACTTC. Translated: CASSRDHQETQYF.

This clonotype was counted at least ten times. This chain uses TRBV20-1 with TRBJ2-3, with D hard to call. The CDR3 runs 15 residues. The V gene's germline CDR1 is DFQATT and CDR2 SNEGSKA (reference sequence). V was pared by 1 base and J by 5 bases, with 16 bases between. Written as DNA, the CDR3 is TGCAGTGCTAGAGTTAAGTGGGATCTGGTAGATACGCAGTATTTT. Translated, it gives CSARVKWDLVDTQYF.